Listed below are T cell receptor beta chains from one sample, sequenced in a study of CD4 T cells in relation to SARS-CoV-2 and coronaviruses. Antigens of these TCRs are unknown. The assay was immunoSEQ multiplex PCR, and TCRdb's table has in-frame clones only and misses some. This repertoire shows 17,000 or so clones, about 70% found once; its top ten account for approximately 30%. The sequenced material came from CD4+ T cells from PBMCs, cultured in vitro. The receptors shown here come from a human donor in good health. The CDR3 runs from the conserved cysteine through the conserved F or W. Fields, in order: V gene, clone size, CDR3 length, J gene, D gene, CDR3 protein, CDR3 DNA. The D gene is left open where the match is weak. Size tells how often a clone was seen (once, few, many) or the class of an expanded clone, and some rows leave it out.

v_call: TRBV5-1; clone_size: -; cdr3_length: 14; j_call: TRBJ1-3; d_call: -; cdr3_aa: CASSPSDSGNTIYF; cdr3_nt: TGCGCCAGCAGCCCCTCGGACTCTGGAAACACCATATATTTT
v_call: TRBV5-1; clone_size: -; cdr3_length: 18; j_call: TRBJ2-1; d_call: TRBD2; cdr3_aa: CASSPGLAGVFSYNEQFF; cdr3_nt: TGCGCCAGCAGCCCGGGACTAGCGGGAGTTTTTTCCTACAATGAGCAGTTCTTC
v_call: TRBV5-1; clone_size: -; cdr3_length: 14; j_call: TRBJ1-5; d_call: -; cdr3_aa: CASSWGDSNQPQHF; cdr3_nt: TGCGCCAGCAGCTGGGGGGACAGCAATCAGCCCCAGCATTTT
v_call: TRBV6-5; clone_size: -; cdr3_length: 14; j_call: TRBJ1-2; d_call: -; cdr3_aa: CASSYIWGDYGYTF; cdr3_nt: TGTGCCAGCAGTTACATTTGGGGGGACTATGGCTACACCTTC
v_call: TRBV3-1/TRBV3-2; clone_size: few; cdr3_length: 13; j_call: TRBJ1-1; d_call: -; cdr3_aa: CASSPAISAPAFF; cdr3_nt: TGTGCCAGCAGCCCCGCGATCTCCGCTCCAGCTTTCTTT
v_call: TRBV6-5; clone_size: few; cdr3_length: 12; j_call: TRBJ1-6; d_call: -; cdr3_aa: CASRVYNSPLHF; cdr3_nt: TGTGCCAGCAGAGTATATAATTCACCCCTCCACTTT
v_call: TRBV6-2/TRBV6-3; clone_size: -; cdr3_length: 15; j_call: TRBJ2-1; d_call: TRBD2; cdr3_aa: CASSPGSGRVNEQFF; cdr3_nt: TGTGCCAGCAGCCCGGGGAGCGGGAGGGTTAATGAGCAGTTCTTC
v_call: TRBV2; clone_size: once; cdr3_length: 15; j_call: TRBJ2-7; d_call: -; cdr3_aa: CASSEARQATYEQYF; cdr3_nt: TGTGCCAGCAGTGAAGCGCGGCAGGCTACCTACGAGCAGTACTTC
v_call: TRBV5-1; clone_size: few; cdr3_length: 15; j_call: TRBJ1-1; d_call: -; cdr3_aa: CASSSTGHPNTEAFF; cdr3_nt: TGCGCCAGCAGCTCTACGGGACACCCGAACACTGAAGCTTTCTTT
v_call: TRBV18; clone_size: -; cdr3_length: 16; j_call: TRBJ2-1; d_call: TRBD2; cdr3_aa: CASSPLAGRHKNEQFF; cdr3_nt: TGTGCCAGCTCACCACTAGCGGGACGTCATAAGAATGAGCAGTTCTTC
v_call: TRBV19; clone_size: -; cdr3_length: 13; j_call: TRBJ1-1; d_call: -; cdr3_aa: CASTVREGTEAFF; cdr3_nt: TGTGCCAGTACCGTTAGAGAGGGCACTGAAGCTTTCTTT
v_call: TRBV18; clone_size: -; cdr3_length: 16; j_call: TRBJ2-1; d_call: -; cdr3_aa: CASSPPSGYSYNEQFF; cdr3_nt: TGTGCCAGCTCACCGCCCTCGGGTTACTCCTACAATGAGCAGTTCTTC
v_call: TRBV3-1/TRBV3-2; clone_size: -; cdr3_length: 13; j_call: TRBJ1-5; d_call: -; cdr3_aa: CASSQDSDQPQHF; cdr3_nt: TGTGCCAGCAGCCAGGACAGCGATCAGCCCCAGCATTTT
v_call: TRBV19; clone_size: few; cdr3_length: 15; j_call: TRBJ1-2; d_call: TRBD1; cdr3_aa: CASSIGLDRVVGYTF; cdr3_nt: TGTGCCAGTAGTATAGGCCTGGACAGGGTAGTCGGCTACACCTTC
v_call: TRBV6-6; clone_size: -; cdr3_length: 15; j_call: TRBJ1-1; d_call: TRBD1; cdr3_aa: CASTTDRTTGTEAFF; cdr3_nt: TGTGCCAGCACCACGGACAGGACCACGGGCACTGAAGCTTTCTTT
v_call: TRBV11-2; clone_size: -; cdr3_length: 14; j_call: TRBJ2-7; d_call: -; cdr3_aa: CASSTLLSGIEQYF; cdr3_nt: TGTGCCAGCAGCACCCTCCTTTCTGGTATCGAGCAGTACTTC
v_call: TRBV11-3; clone_size: -; cdr3_length: 13; j_call: TRBJ1-2; d_call: TRBD1; cdr3_aa: CASSSDRGNGYTF; cdr3_nt: TGTGCCAGCAGTTCGGACAGGGGCAATGGCTACACCTTC
v_call: TRBV5-1; clone_size: -; cdr3_length: 15; j_call: TRBJ1-3; d_call: -; cdr3_aa: CASSRLTGSGNTIYF; cdr3_nt: TGCGCCAGCAGCCGTTTAACCGGCTCTGGAAACACCATATATTTT
v_call: TRBV5-4; clone_size: -; cdr3_length: 15; j_call: TRBJ1-2; d_call: -; cdr3_aa: CASSPTGSKTYGYTF; cdr3_nt: TGTGCCAGCAGCCCTACAGGGTCGAAGACTTATGGCTACACCTTC
v_call: TRBV18; clone_size: few; cdr3_length: 16; j_call: TRBJ1-1; d_call: TRBD1; cdr3_aa: CASSPQETGDGTEAFF; cdr3_nt: TGTGCCAGCTCACCGCAAGAAACAGGGGACGGCACTGAAGCTTTCTTT
v_call: TRBV19; clone_size: -; cdr3_length: 14; j_call: TRBJ2-7; d_call: TRBD1; cdr3_aa: CASSTGGSSYEQYF; cdr3_nt: TGTGCCAGTAGTACAGGGGGAAGCTCCTACGAGCAGTACTTC
v_call: TRBV3-1/TRBV3-2; clone_size: -; cdr3_length: 15; j_call: TRBJ2-1; d_call: TRBD2; cdr3_aa: CASSQLWEGYNEQFF; cdr3_nt: TGTGCCAGCAGCCAACTGTGGGAGGGATACAATGAGCAGTTCTTC
v_call: TRBV2; clone_size: -; cdr3_length: 15; j_call: TRBJ2-1; d_call: TRBD2; cdr3_aa: CASTRLAGVNNEQFF; cdr3_nt: TGTGCCAGCACCCGACTAGCGGGAGTAAACAATGAGCAGTTCTTC
v_call: TRBV5-1; clone_size: once; cdr3_length: 16; j_call: TRBJ2-1; d_call: TRBD2; cdr3_aa: CASSIRTSGLSNEQFF; cdr3_nt: TGCGCCAGCAGCATACGGACTAGCGGGTTAAGCAATGAGCAGTTCTTC
v_call: TRBV6-5; clone_size: once; cdr3_length: 15; j_call: TRBJ2-3; d_call: -; cdr3_aa: CASGPARGYTDTQYF; cdr3_nt: TGTGCCAGCGGCCCTGCGCGGGGTTACACAGATACGCAGTATTTT
v_call: TRBV2; clone_size: few; cdr3_length: 15; j_call: TRBJ2-4; d_call: -; cdr3_aa: CASSERSGGVNIQYF; cdr3_nt: TGTGCCAGCAGTGAAAGGTCCGGTGGCGTCAACATTCAGTACTTC
v_call: TRBV7-9; clone_size: -; cdr3_length: 14; j_call: TRBJ1-2; d_call: -; cdr3_aa: CASSLWGTPEGYTF; cdr3_nt: TGTGCCAGCAGCTTATGGGGGACACCGGAAGGCTACACCTTC
v_call: TRBV5-5; clone_size: few; cdr3_length: 15; j_call: TRBJ1-5; d_call: TRBD1; cdr3_aa: CASSITGGEVQPQHF; cdr3_nt: TGTGCCAGCAGCATCACAGGGGGCGAGGTTCAGCCCCAGCATTTT
v_call: TRBV20-1; clone_size: -; cdr3_length: 11; j_call: TRBJ2-5; d_call: -; cdr3_aa: CSGWSQETQYF; cdr3_nt: TGCAGCGGTTGGAGCCAAGAGACCCAGTACTTC
v_call: TRBV5-1; clone_size: -; cdr3_length: 16; j_call: TRBJ2-7; d_call: -; cdr3_aa: CASSKLSGQPTYEQYF; cdr3_nt: TGCGCCAGCAGCAAACTAAGTGGGCAGCCGACCTACGAGCAGTACTTC
v_call: TRBV5-1; clone_size: -; cdr3_length: 15; j_call: TRBJ2-7; d_call: -; cdr3_aa: CASSLIGGQGYEQYF; cdr3_nt: TGCGCCAGCAGCTTGATCGGGGGCCAGGGCTACGAGCAGTACTTC
v_call: TRBV7-9; clone_size: -; cdr3_length: 14; j_call: TRBJ2-7; d_call: TRBD1; cdr3_aa: CASSFQGGNYEQYF; cdr3_nt: TGTGCCAGCAGCTTCCAAGGGGGCAACTACGAGCAGTACTTC
v_call: TRBV29-1; clone_size: -; cdr3_length: 12; j_call: TRBJ2-3; d_call: -; cdr3_aa: CSVGSGGDTQYF; cdr3_nt: TGCAGCGTTGGCTCCGGGGGAGATACGCAGTATTTT
v_call: TRBV6-5; clone_size: once; cdr3_length: 15; j_call: TRBJ2-1; d_call: TRBD2; cdr3_aa: CASVFGTSGYNEQFF; cdr3_nt: TGTGCCAGCGTATTCGGGACTAGCGGTTACAATGAGCAGTTCTTC
v_call: TRBV30; clone_size: -; cdr3_length: 11; j_call: TRBJ1-2; d_call: -; cdr3_aa: CAWSVGPSYTF; cdr3_nt: TGTGCCTGGAGTGTAGGCCCTTCCTACACCTTC
v_call: TRBV6-4; clone_size: -; cdr3_length: 15; j_call: TRBJ2-2; d_call: -; cdr3_aa: CASSDSIVATGELFF; cdr3_nt: TGTGCCAGCAGTGATTCCATAGTGGCCACCGGGGAGCTGTTTTTT
v_call: TRBV18; clone_size: -; cdr3_length: 14; j_call: TRBJ2-2; d_call: TRBD1; cdr3_aa: CASSGQGDTGELFF; cdr3_nt: TGTGCCAGCTCGGGACAGGGGGACACCGGGGAGCTGTTTTTT
v_call: TRBV3-1/TRBV3-2; clone_size: -; cdr3_length: 14; j_call: TRBJ1-1; d_call: -; cdr3_aa: CASSQGREYTEAFF; cdr3_nt: TGTGCCAGCAGCCAAGGAAGGGAATACACTGAAGCTTTCTTT
v_call: TRBV7-9; clone_size: -; cdr3_length: 12; j_call: TRBJ1-1; d_call: -; cdr3_aa: CASSLRENEAFF; cdr3_nt: TGTGCCAGCAGCTTGCGAGAGAATGAAGCTTTCTTT
v_call: TRBV6-5; clone_size: -; cdr3_length: 15; j_call: TRBJ1-1; d_call: -; cdr3_aa: CASRMMGGGNTEAFF; cdr3_nt: TGTGCCAGCAGAATGATGGGGGGAGGGAACACTGAAGCTTTCTTT
v_call: TRBV6-6; clone_size: -; cdr3_length: 16; j_call: TRBJ2-7; d_call: TRBD1; cdr3_aa: CASSYSIGTGVHEQYF; cdr3_nt: TGTGCCAGCAGTTACTCGATAGGGACAGGGGTGCACGAGCAGTACTTC
v_call: TRBV28; clone_size: -; cdr3_length: 14; j_call: TRBJ1-2; d_call: TRBD1; cdr3_aa: CASSAPGQNYGYTF; cdr3_nt: TGTGCCAGCAGTGCCCCGGGACAGAACTATGGCTACACCTTC
v_call: TRBV4-1; clone_size: -; cdr3_length: 16; j_call: TRBJ2-1; d_call: -; cdr3_aa: CASSQDGSLRGTEQFF; cdr3_nt: TGCGCCAGCAGCCAAGATGGGAGCCTAAGAGGCACTGAGCAGTTCTTC
v_call: TRBV28; clone_size: -; cdr3_length: 13; j_call: TRBJ1-5; d_call: -; cdr3_aa: CASRTGSNQPQHF; cdr3_nt: TGTGCCAGCAGAACAGGGAGCAATCAGCCCCAGCATTTT
v_call: TRBV11-2; clone_size: -; cdr3_length: 13; j_call: TRBJ2-1; d_call: -; cdr3_aa: CASSLGFSGEQFF; cdr3_nt: TGTGCCAGCAGCTTAGGTTTCTCCGGTGAGCAGTTCTTC
v_call: TRBV19; clone_size: -; cdr3_length: 15; j_call: TRBJ1-2; d_call: TRBD1; cdr3_aa: CASIGGDRASYGYTF; cdr3_nt: TGTGCCAGTATTGGGGGGGACAGAGCCAGTTATGGCTACACCTTC
v_call: TRBV11-2; clone_size: -; cdr3_length: 14; j_call: TRBJ2-4; d_call: -; cdr3_aa: CASTLALAKNIQYF; cdr3_nt: TGTGCCAGCACTCTCGCCCTAGCCAAAAACATTCAGTACTTC
v_call: TRBV3-1/TRBV3-2; clone_size: -; cdr3_length: 15; j_call: TRBJ2-3; d_call: -; cdr3_aa: CASSQGAASTDTQYF; cdr3_nt: TGTGCCAGCAGCCAAGGTGCGGCAAGCACAGATACGCAGTATTTT
v_call: TRBV2; clone_size: few; cdr3_length: 11; j_call: TRBJ1-2; d_call: -; cdr3_aa: CATGGNYGYTF; cdr3_nt: TGTGCCACCGGGGGTAACTATGGCTACACCTTC
v_call: TRBV9; clone_size: few; cdr3_length: 16; j_call: TRBJ2-3; d_call: -; cdr3_aa: CASSVETGLKTDTQYF; cdr3_nt: TGTGCCAGCAGCGTAGAGACGGGCCTGAAAACAGATACGCAGTATTTT
v_call: TRBV7-9; clone_size: few; cdr3_length: 14; j_call: TRBJ1-5; d_call: -; cdr3_aa: CASSNNRDAQPQHF; cdr3_nt: TGTGCCAGCAGCAACAACAGGGACGCTCAGCCCCAGCATTTT
v_call: TRBV6-5; clone_size: once; cdr3_length: 14; j_call: TRBJ2-7; d_call: -; cdr3_aa: CASGKAGRSYEQYF; cdr3_nt: TGTGCCAGCGGAAAGGCGGGCCGCTCCTACGAGCAGTACTTC
v_call: TRBV30; clone_size: -; cdr3_length: 15; j_call: TRBJ1-1; d_call: TRBD1; cdr3_aa: CAWSRKGASRTEAFF; cdr3_nt: TGTGCCTGGAGTCGTAAGGGGGCGAGTAGGACTGAAGCTTTCTTT
v_call: TRBV9; clone_size: -; cdr3_length: 17; j_call: TRBJ2-1; d_call: TRBD2; cdr3_aa: CASSRTPGTSGYNEQFF; cdr3_nt: TGTGCCAGCAGCCGCACCCCCGGGACTAGCGGCTACAATGAGCAGTTCTTC
v_call: TRBV3-1/TRBV3-2; clone_size: -; cdr3_length: 14; j_call: TRBJ2-1; d_call: -; cdr3_aa: CASSQDFGDYEQFF; cdr3_nt: TGTGCCAGCAGCCAAGATTTCGGGGACTATGAGCAGTTCTTC
v_call: TRBV24-1; clone_size: -; cdr3_length: 14; j_call: TRBJ1-2; d_call: TRBD1; cdr3_aa: CATSGTGANYGYTF; cdr3_nt: TGTGCCACCAGTGGGACAGGAGCTAACTATGGCTACACCTTC
v_call: TRBV28; clone_size: -; cdr3_length: 15; j_call: TRBJ1-5; d_call: TRBD1; cdr3_aa: CASSWGQGVGQPQHF; cdr3_nt: TGTGCCAGCAGTTGGGGACAGGGGGTTGGTCAGCCCCAGCATTTT
v_call: TRBV19; clone_size: -; cdr3_length: 14; j_call: TRBJ2-3; d_call: TRBD1; cdr3_aa: CATRGTGSTDTQYF; cdr3_nt: TGTGCCACACGAGGGACAGGTAGCACAGATACGCAGTATTTT
v_call: TRBV6-4; clone_size: once; cdr3_length: 14; j_call: TRBJ1-2; d_call: -; cdr3_aa: CASSRGQGPYGYTF; cdr3_nt: TGTGCCAGCAGTCGGGGACAAGGGCCCTATGGCTACACCTTC
v_call: TRBV6-6; clone_size: -; cdr3_length: 14; j_call: TRBJ1-4; d_call: TRBD1; cdr3_aa: CASSQTGGGEKLFF; cdr3_nt: TGTGCCAGCAGTCAGACAGGGGGTGGGGAAAAACTGTTTTTT